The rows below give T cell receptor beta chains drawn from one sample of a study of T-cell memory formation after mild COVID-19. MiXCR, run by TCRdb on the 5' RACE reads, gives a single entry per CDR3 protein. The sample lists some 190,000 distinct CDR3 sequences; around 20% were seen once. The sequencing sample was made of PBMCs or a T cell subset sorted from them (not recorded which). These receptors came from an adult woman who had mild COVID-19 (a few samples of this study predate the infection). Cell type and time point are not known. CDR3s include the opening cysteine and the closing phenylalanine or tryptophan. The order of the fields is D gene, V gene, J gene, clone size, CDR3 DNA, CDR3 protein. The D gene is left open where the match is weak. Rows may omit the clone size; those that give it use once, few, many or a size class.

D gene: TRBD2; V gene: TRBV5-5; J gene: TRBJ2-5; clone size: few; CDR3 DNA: TGTGCCAGCAGCTCCGGACTAGCGGGTATCCTACAAGAGACCCAGTACTTC; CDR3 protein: CASSSGLAGILQETQYF
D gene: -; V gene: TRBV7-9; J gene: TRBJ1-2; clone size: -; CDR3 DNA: TGTGCCAGCAGCCAAGACATCAGTAACTATGGCTACACCTTC; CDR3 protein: CASSQDISNYGYTF
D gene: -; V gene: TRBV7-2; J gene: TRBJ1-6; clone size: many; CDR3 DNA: TGTGCCAGCAGCCAGAATTCACCCCTCCACTTT; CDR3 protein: CASSQNSPLHF
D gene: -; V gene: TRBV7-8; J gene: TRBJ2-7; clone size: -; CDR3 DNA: TGTGCCAGCAGCTCCCCGGGACTCCCCTACGAGCAGTACTTC; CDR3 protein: CASSSPGLPYEQYF
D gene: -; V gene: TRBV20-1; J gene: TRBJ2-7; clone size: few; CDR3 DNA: TGCAGTGACATGTCCTACGAGCAGTACTTC; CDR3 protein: CSDMSYEQYF
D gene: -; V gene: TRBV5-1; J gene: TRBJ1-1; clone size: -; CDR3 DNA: TGCGCCAGCAAGGAAAACACTGAAGCTTTCTTT; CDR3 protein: CASKENTEAFF
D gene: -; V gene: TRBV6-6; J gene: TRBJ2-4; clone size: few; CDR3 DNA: TGTGCCAGCAGTTACGGTGTGAACATTCAGTACTTC; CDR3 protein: CASSYGVNIQYF
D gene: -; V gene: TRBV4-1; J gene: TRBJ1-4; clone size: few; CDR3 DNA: TGCGCCAGCAGCCAAGGAGATAGGAGGGATGAAAAACTGTTTTTT; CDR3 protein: CASSQGDRRDEKLFF
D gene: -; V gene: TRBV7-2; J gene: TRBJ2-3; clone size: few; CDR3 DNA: TGTGCCAGCAGCTTGGACTTCAACACAGATACGCAGTATTTT; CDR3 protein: CASSLDFNTDTQYF
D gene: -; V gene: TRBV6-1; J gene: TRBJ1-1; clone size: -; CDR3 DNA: TGTGCCAGCAGTGCATGGAACACTGAAGCTTTCTTT; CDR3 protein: CASSAWNTEAFF
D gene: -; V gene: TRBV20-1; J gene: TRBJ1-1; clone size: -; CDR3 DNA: TGCAGTGCTAGAGATCGGAGGGTACAGAGACTGAACACTGAAGCTTTCTTT; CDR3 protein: CSARDRRVQRLNTEAFF
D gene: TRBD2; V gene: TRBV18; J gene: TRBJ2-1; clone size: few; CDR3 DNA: TGTGCCAGCTCACGGACTAGCGGCTACAATGAGCAGTTCTTC; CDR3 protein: CASSRTSGYNEQFF
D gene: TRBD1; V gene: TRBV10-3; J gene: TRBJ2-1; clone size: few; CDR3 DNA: TGTGCCATCAGTGGGGGTAGACAGGGGCATAATGAGCAGTTCTTC; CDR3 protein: CAISGGRQGHNEQFF
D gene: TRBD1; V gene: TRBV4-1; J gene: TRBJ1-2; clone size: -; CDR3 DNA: TGCGCCAGCAGCCAAAAAAGACCCACAGGGGTTAACTATGGCTACACCTTC; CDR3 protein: CASSQKRPTGVNYGYTF
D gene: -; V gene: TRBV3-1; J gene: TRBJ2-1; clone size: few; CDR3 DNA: TGTGCCAGCAGCCAAGATCGGGGGAGGAGATCCTACAATGAGCAGTTCTTC; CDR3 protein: CASSQDRGRRSYNEQFF
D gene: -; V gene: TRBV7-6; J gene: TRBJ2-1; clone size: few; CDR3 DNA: TGTGCCAGCAGCTTAGACTATGGGGGAGTAAGGTTCTTC; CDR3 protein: CASSLDYGGVRFF
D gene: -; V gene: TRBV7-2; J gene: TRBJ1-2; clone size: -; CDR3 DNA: TGTGCCAGCAGCTCCCGAACAGGGAAGTATGGCTACACCTTC; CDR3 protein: CASSSRTGKYGYTF
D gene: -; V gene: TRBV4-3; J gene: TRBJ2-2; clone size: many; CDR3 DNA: TGCGCCAGCAGCCAAGACCCCAACACCGGGGAGCTGTTTTTT; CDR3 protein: CASSQDPNTGELFF
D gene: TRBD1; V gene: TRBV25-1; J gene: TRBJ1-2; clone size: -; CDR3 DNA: TGTGCCAGCAGCGCCTTGGGACAGGACTATGGCTACACCTTC; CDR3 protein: CASSALGQDYGYTF
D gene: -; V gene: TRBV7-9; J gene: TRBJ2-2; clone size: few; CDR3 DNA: TGTGCCAGCAGCTTCAGAAGCCCCGGGGAGCTGTTTTTT; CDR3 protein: CASSFRSPGELFF
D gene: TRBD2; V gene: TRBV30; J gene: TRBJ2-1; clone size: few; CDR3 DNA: TGTGCCCGACTAGCGGGAGGGCCGGTGTTGTTCTTC; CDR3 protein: CARLAGGPVLFF
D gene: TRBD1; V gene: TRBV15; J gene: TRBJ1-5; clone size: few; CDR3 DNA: TGTGCCACCAGCAGACAGGGGGCTCGGCAGCCCCAGCATTTT; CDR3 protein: CATSRQGARQPQHF
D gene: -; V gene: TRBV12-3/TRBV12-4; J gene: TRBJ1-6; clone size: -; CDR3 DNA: TGTGCCAGCAGTTTCGGGGGGTTGACGCTCAATTCACCCCTCCACTTT; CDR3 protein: CASSFGGLTLNSPLHF
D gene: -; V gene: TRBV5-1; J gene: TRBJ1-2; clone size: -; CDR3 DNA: TGCGCCAGCAGCCCGACAACTAACTATGGCTACACCTTC; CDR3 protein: CASSPTTNYGYTF
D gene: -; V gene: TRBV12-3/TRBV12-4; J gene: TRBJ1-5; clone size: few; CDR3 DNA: TGTGCCAGCAGTGCCCCGGGACCACCTGTGCAGCCCCAGCATTTT; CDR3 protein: CASSAPGPPVQPQHF
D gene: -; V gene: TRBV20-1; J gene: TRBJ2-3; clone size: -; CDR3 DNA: TGCAGTGCCTCCCTCGAGCCAAGCACAGATACGCAGTATTTT; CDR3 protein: CSASLEPSTDTQYF
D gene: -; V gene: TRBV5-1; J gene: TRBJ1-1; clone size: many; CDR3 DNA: TGCGCCAGCAGCTTGGATGTGAACACTGAAGCTTTCTTT; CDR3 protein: CASSLDVNTEAFF
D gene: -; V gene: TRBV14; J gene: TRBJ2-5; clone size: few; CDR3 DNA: TGTGCCAGCAGCCACGTAGAGACCCAGTACTTC; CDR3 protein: CASSHVETQYF
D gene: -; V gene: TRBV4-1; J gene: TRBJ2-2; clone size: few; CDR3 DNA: TGCGCCAGCAGCCAAGGGAGTATCATAAGGGGAGTGACCGGGGAGCTGTTTTTT; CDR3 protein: CASSQGSIIRGVTGELFF
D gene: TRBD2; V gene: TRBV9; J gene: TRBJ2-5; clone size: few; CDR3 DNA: TGTGCCAGCAGCGTAAGCGGGAGATGGGGAGAGACCCAGTACTTC; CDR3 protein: CASSVSGRWGETQYF
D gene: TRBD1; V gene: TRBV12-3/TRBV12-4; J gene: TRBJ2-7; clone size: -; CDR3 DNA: TGTGCCAGCAGGCGTGGGACAGGGTCCTACGAGCAGTACTTC; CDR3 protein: CASRRGTGSYEQYF
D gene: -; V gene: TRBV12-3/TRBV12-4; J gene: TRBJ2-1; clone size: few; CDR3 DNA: TGTGCCAGCAGTCGCCCGGACGGGGGGCACAATGAGCAGTTCTTC; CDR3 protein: CASSRPDGGHNEQFF
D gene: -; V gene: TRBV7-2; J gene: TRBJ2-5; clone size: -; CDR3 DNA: TGTGCCAGCAGCTTAGTTAGGGTTCAAGAGACCCAGTACTTC; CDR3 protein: CASSLVRVQETQYF
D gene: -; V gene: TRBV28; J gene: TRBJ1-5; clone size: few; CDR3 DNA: TGTGCCAGCAGTTTGGACTGGTCAGAGAGGGAGCCCCAGCATTTT; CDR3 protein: CASSLDWSEREPQHF
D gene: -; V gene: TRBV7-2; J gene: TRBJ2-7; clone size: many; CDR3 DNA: TGTGCCAGCAGTTCTAGGGCCCGGGGATCCTACGAGCAGTACTTC; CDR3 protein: CASSSRARGSYEQYF
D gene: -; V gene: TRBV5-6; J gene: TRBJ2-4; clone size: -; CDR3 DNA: TGTGCCAGCAGCCAAGAAGGCCCAGGGGGGATAGCCAAAAACATTCAGTACTTC; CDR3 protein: CASSQEGPGGIAKNIQYF
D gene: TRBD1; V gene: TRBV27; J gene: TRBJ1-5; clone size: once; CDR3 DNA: TGTGCCAGCCGTACAGGGGTCAATCAGCCCCAGCATTTT; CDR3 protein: CASRTGVNQPQHF
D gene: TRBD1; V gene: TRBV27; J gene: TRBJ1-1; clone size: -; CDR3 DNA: TGTGCCAGCAGACGGACAGGCGTGAACACTGAAGCTTTCTTT; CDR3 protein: CASRRTGVNTEAFF
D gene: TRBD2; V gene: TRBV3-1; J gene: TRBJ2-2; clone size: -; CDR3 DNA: TGTGCCAGCAGCCATTCCATTAGCGGGGGCCCCGAGGAGCTGTTTTTT; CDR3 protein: CASSHSISGGPEELFF
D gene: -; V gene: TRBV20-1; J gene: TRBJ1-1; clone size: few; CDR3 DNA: TGCAGTGCTAGAGTCGGGGGGCATTCCACTGAAGCTTTCTTT; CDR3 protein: CSARVGGHSTEAFF
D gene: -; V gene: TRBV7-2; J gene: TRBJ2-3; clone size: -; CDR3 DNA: TGTGCCAGCAGCTTAGCTAGGTCAGATACGCAGTATTTT; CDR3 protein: CASSLARSDTQYF
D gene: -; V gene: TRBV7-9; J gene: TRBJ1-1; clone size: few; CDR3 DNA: TGTGCCAGCAGCTTAGCATGGGCGGCGTTGGAAGCTTTCTTT; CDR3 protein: CASSLAWAALEAFF
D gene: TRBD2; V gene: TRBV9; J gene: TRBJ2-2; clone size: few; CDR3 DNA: TGTGCCAGCAGTCCTGGACTAGCGAGCACCGGGGAGCTGTTTTTT; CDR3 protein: CASSPGLASTGELFF
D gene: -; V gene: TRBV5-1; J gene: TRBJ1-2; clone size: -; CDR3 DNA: TGCGCCAGCAGCTTGGTTGGGGGCGAACTTGGCTACACCTTC; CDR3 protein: CASSLVGGELGYTF
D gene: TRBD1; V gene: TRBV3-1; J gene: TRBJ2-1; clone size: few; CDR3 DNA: TGTGCCAGCAGCCCGACAGGGTACCATGAGCAGTTCTTC; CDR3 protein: CASSPTGYHEQFF
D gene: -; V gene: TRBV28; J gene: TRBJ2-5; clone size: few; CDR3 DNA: TGTGCCAGCAGCCTGGGGAGCTTGGAGACCCAGTACTTC; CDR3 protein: CASSLGSLETQYF
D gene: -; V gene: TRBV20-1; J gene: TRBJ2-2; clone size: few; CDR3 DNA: TGCAGTGCTAGAGCTGGGAACACCGGGGAGCTGTTTTTT; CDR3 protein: CSARAGNTGELFF
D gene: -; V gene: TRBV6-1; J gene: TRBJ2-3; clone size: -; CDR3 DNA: TGTGCCAGCAGGTCAAGGGGTTCAGATACGCAGTATTTT; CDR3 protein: CASRSRGSDTQYF
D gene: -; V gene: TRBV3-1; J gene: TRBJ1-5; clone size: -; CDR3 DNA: TGTGCCAGCAGCCAATTGATCAGTCAGCCCCAGCATTTT; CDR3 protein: CASSQLISQPQHF
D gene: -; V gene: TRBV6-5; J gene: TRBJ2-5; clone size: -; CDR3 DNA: TGTGCCAGCAGTTACGTCGCGGGTCCTCAAGAGACCCAGTACTTC; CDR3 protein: CASSYVAGPQETQYF
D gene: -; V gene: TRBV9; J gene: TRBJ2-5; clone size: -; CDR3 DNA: TGTGCCAGCAGCGTACTACAGGGAGGAGAGACCCAGTACTTC; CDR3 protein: CASSVLQGGETQYF
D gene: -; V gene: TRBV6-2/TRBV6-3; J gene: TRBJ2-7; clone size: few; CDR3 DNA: TGTGCCAGCAGCCACAATGAGGGAGCTTACGAGCAGTACTTC; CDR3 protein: CASSHNEGAYEQYF
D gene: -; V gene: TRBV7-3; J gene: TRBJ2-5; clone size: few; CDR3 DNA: TGTGCCAGCAGCTGGAGGGGGGTGGAGACCCAGTACTTC; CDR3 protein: CASSWRGVETQYF